This T cell receptor (beta chain) was identified in a study of CD8+ T cells in alopecia areata. Trimming took 8 bases from V and 0 from J, leaving 5 bases between them. The length of the CDR3 is 13 residues. Germline CDR1 reads MDHEN; CDR2 reads SYDVKM. cDNA serving as the sequencing template came from extracted, reverse transcribed RNA. Clones were read by immunoSEQ multiplex PCR, and TCRdb kept only the in-frame ones, dropping some. This repertoire shows tens of thousands of clones, just over 50% found once; its top ten account for 5.7%. J is TRBJ2-6 and V is TRBV28; D uncertain. The receptor's source is a human donor with alopecia areata. Sequencing input: NKG2D-high CD8+ T cells sorted from blood. The DNA for the CDR3 is TGTGCCAGCTCGAACTCTGGGGCCAACGTCCTGACTTTC. Amino acid sequence: CASSNSGANVLTF.